This T cell receptor (beta chain) was found in a study of OX40 agonist ivuxolimab in advanced cancers. Study context: Each dose-escalation patient presented with hepatocellular carcinoma, melanoma, renal cell or head and neck cancer. Study-wide findings and caveats: Antigen targets of the expanded peripheral T cells went undetermined.

Turning to this clone: Its matching antigen is unknown.

Clones were sequenced by immunoSEQ multiplex PCR, and TCRdb holds only the in-frame ones, with some missing. In the table there are tens of thousands of clones, around 79% of which are singletons. Exclusion applied to patients with autoimmune disease history or systemic immunosuppression. The V gene lost 5 bases and the J gene lost 2 bases, with 17 bases spanning the gap. Germline values: CDR1 LNHDA, CDR2 SQIVND (reference sequence). This CDR3 contains 16 residues. The sequence was collected from an adult with an advanced solid tumor such as melanoma, head and neck, liver or kidney cancer. The chain couples TRBV19 to TRBJ2-3, with D perhaps given as TRBD1 or TRBD2 (5 bases each). Sequencing was performed on CD4+ or CD8+ T cells sorted from blood, taken in a trial of the OX40 agonist ivuxolimab. The CDR3 loop reads CASSARDRLTTDTQYF. Written as DNA, the CDR3 is TGTGCCAGTAGTGCCCGGGACCGACTTACCACAGATACGCAGTATTTT.